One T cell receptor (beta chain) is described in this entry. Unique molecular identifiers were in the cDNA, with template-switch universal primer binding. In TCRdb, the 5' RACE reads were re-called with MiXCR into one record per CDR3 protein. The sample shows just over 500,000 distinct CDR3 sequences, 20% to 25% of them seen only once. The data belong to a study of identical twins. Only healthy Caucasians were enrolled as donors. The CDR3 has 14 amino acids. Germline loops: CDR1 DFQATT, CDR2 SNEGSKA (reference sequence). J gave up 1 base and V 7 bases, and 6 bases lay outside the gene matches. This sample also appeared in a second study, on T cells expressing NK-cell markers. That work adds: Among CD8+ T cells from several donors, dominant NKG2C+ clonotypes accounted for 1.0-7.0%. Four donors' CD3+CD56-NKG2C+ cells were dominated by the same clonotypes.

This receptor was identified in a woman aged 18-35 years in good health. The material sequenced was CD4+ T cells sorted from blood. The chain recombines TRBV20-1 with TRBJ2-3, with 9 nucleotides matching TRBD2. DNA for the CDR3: TGCAGTGTTGCGGGGGGGCGGGGCACAGATACGCAGTATTTT. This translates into CSVAGGRGTDTQYF.